The entry that follows covers one T cell receptor (beta chain) sequence. The sample is drawn from a study of cytomegalovirus exposure and HLA in healthy donors. Libraries were prepared by immunoSEQ multiplex PCR; TCRdb keeps only in-frame clonotypes and omits some of them. Of 200,000 to 250,000 clones listed, under 95% are singletons. The sequence was collected from a woman between 18 and 29 years old in good health and CMV-seronegative. Sequencing used PBMCs.

The CDR3 nucleotides read TGTGCCAGTAGTATAGGGGCGGGACAGGGTACCTACGAGCAGTACTTC. Amino acids: CASSIGAGQGTYEQYF. This chain joins TRBV19 and TRBJ2-7, with TRBD1 matching 9 bases. V lost 1 base and J lost 2; bases outside the gene matches: 6. Per the germline V gene, CDR1 is LNHDA and CDR2 is SQIVND (reference sequence). This CDR3 has 16 residues.